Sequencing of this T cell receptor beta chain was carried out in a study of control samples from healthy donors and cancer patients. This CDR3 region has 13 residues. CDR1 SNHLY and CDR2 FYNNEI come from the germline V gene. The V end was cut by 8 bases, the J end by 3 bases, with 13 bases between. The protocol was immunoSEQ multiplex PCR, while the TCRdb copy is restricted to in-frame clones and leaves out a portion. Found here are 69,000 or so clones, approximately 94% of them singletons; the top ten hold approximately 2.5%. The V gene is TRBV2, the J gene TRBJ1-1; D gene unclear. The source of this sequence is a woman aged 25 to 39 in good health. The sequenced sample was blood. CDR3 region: CASPRGEDTEAFF. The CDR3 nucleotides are TGTGCCAGCCCACGGGGAGAAGACACTGAAGCTTTCTTT.